Shown below are 21 T cell receptor beta chains from a single sample sequenced in a study of cytomegalovirus exposure and HLA in healthy donors. It was with 60 Vbeta and 13 Jbeta primers that the PCR ran. The assay was immunoSEQ multiplex PCR, and TCRdb's table has in-frame clones only and misses some. This table has 250,000 to 300,000 clones, 84% appearing once. What was sequenced was PBMCs. All receptors derive from a woman between 40 and 55 years old in good health and CMV-seropositive.

V gene TRBV20-1 combines with J gene TRBJ1-2; D may be TRBD1 (5 bases). In germline, CDR1 is DFQATT, CDR2 SNEGSKA (reference sequence). V lost 5 bases to trimming and J lost 8 bases, with 9 bases between them. The CDR3 sequence is 10 residues long. CDR3 region: CSAGDWGYTF. The CDR3 DNA is TGCAGTGCTGGGGACTGGGGCTACACCTTC.

This chain joins TRBV29-1 and TRBJ2-1; the match to TRBD2 covers 7 bases. Trimming cost V 5 bases and J 8 bases; bases outside gene matches: 21. Germline CDR1 is SQVTM and CDR2 is ANQGSEA. The CDR3 consists of 17 residues. The CDR3, as DNA: TGCAGCGTTTGGGCGCTAGCGGAGTTGCCCCGGAAGGATGAGCAGTTCTTC. Protein: CSVWALAELPRKDEQFF.

This chain links TRBV6-1 with TRBJ2-7, with D possibly being TRBD2 (6 bases). V was clipped by 2 bases and J by 3 bases, with 17 bases between them. The CDR3 loop spans 16 amino acids. CDR1 MNHNS and CDR2 SASEGT come from the germline V gene. In DNA form, the CDR3 reads TGTGCCAGCAGTGAATACGGGGGAGGCTCGGTCTACGAGCAGTACTTC. Translated, it gives CASSEYGGGSVYEQYF.

In DNA, the CDR3 is TGTGCCAGCAGCTTGACTAGCGGGGGGGCAGGTGAGCAGTTCTTC. Its protein product is CASSLTSGGAGEQFF. V and J are TRBV7-6 and TRBJ2-1; 14 nucleotides agree with TRBD2. The germline V gene encodes CDR1 SGHVS and CDR2 FNYEAQ. The CDR3 is made up of 15 amino acids. The J segment lost 9 bases and the V segment lost 3 bases, leaving 4 bases of the junction unmatched.

Note on this clone: At the DNA level, this CDR3 is encoded by other sequences in the same sample as well. J is TRBJ1-5 and V is TRBV27; D is ambiguous. From germline, CDR1 is MNHEY and CDR2 SMNVEV (reference sequence). With 3 bases removed from V and 9 bases from J, the gap between germline ends came to 12 bases. The CDR3 has 13 residues. CDR3 residues: CASSLYPGSPQHF. The CDR3 DNA reads as TGTGCCAGCAGTTTGTATCCGGGGTCGCCCCAGCATTTT.

The V gene is TRBV4-2, the J gene TRBJ1-2; D not certain. This CDR3 region has 15 residues. V gave up 1 base and J gave up 4 bases, with 13 bases separating them. Germline loops: CDR1 LGHNA, CDR2 YNFKEQ. The CDR3 DNA sequence: TGTGCCAGCAGCCAAGGGGAGGGAGAGGCCTATGGCTACACCTTC. This codes for CASSQGEGEAYGYTF.

This sequence joins TRBV7-9 and TRBJ2-7; 7 bases align to TRBD2. Trimming took 5 bases from V and 2 from J; bases not matched to a gene: 12. CDR3 length: 16 amino acids. CDR1 and CDR2 from the germline V gene are SEHNR and FQNEAQ (reference sequence). Written as DNA, the CDR3 is TGTGCCAGCAGCGCCCCCGGGACTACCCCTACCTACGAGCAGTACTTC. It is translated as CASSAPGTTPTYEQYF.

The J gene is TRBJ2-5, the V gene TRBV11-1; D perhaps matches TRBD2 (6 bases). Looked up from germline, CDR1 is SGHAT and CDR2 is FQDESV (reference sequence). This CDR3 has 15 amino acids. V lost 5 bases and J 4 bases, leaving 17 bases between the germline ends. The CDR3 nucleotides are TGTGCCAGCAGCCCAAAGGGCGGGAAAAGAGAGACCCAGTACTTC. Protein product: CASSPKGGKRETQYF.

V usage is TRBV30 and J usage is TRBJ1-4; 7 bases map to TRBD1. CDR1 and CDR2 from the germline V gene are GTSNPN and SVGIG (reference sequence). V was clipped by 4 bases and J by 3 bases; unmatched bases: 8. CDR3 length equals 15 residues. In DNA, the CDR3 is TGTGCCTGGACCGAGGGGGCCAGCCCTAATGAAAAACTGTTTTTT. Protein sequence: CAWTEGASPNEKLFF.

The chain carries TRBV9 and TRBJ2-1; 9 bases are a match to TRBD2. The J segment lost 7 bases and the V segment lost 2 bases, leaving 10 bases of the junction unmatched. The CDR3 contains 16 residues. CDR1 SGDLS and CDR2 YYNGEE come from the germline V gene. CDR3 sequence reads: CASSVEIAGAENEQFF. The CDR3 DNA is TGTGCCAGCAGCGTGGAGATAGCGGGAGCCGAAAATGAGCAGTTCTTC.

The genes are TRBV27 and TRBJ2-7; 8 nucleotides line up with TRBD1. Germline V gene data show CDR1 as MNHEY and CDR2 as SMNVEV (reference sequence). Unmatched junction bases numbered 4, after V lost 6 bases and J lost 3 bases. The CDR3 length is 13 residues. The CDR3 DNA reads TGTGCCAGCAGGGAGACAGGGGACTACGAGCAGTACTTC. Encoded protein: CASRETGDYEQYF.

The chain employs TRBV5-8 and TRBJ1-2, with D perhaps matching TRBD1 (6 bases). This CDR3 is 15 amino acids long. Germline V gene sequence: CDR1 SGHTS, CDR2 YDEGEE. The V end lost 3 bases, the J end lost 4 bases, and 16 bases lay between the germline ends. The CDR3 sequence: CASSSSGTGFYGYTF. The CDR3 DNA sequence: TGTGCCAGCAGCTCGTCAGGAACAGGGTTCTATGGCTACACCTTC.

V usage is TRBV10-3 and J usage is TRBJ2-1; 9 nucleotides agree with TRBD1. CDR1 is ENHRY and CDR2 is SYGVKD in the germline V gene. The CDR3 loop spans 15 amino acids. Germline trimming cut 1 base from V and 5 bases from J; bases unmatched to any gene: 3. The DNA of the CDR3 is TGTGCCATCAGTGAGTTCGGGACAGGGAACAATGAGCAGTTCTTC. Translated: CAISEFGTGNNEQFF.

The DNA of the CDR3 is TGTGCCAGCAGCTTAGGAACAGGGGTCTCCTACGAGCAGTACTTC. It codes for CASSLGTGVSYEQYF. The chain couples TRBV5-6 to TRBJ2-7; TRBD1 matches 7 bases. V lost 2 bases and J lost 0; bases outside the gene matches: 5. Germline assignment: CDR1 SGHDT and CDR2 YYEEEE. This CDR3 has 15 residues.

V is TRBV29-1 and J is TRBJ2-7; 8 bases align to TRBD2. Germline V gene sequence: CDR1 SQVTM, CDR2 ANQGSEA. The V and J ends lost 4 bases and 1 base, in that order; junction bases with no gene match: 3. The CDR3 runs to 13 residues. This CDR3 reads CSVAGGTSYEQYF. The CDR3 region has the DNA TGCAGCGTTGCGGGGGGGACTTCCTACGAGCAGTACTTC.

The chain is built from TRBV29-1 and TRBJ1-2; 10 positions agree with TRBD1. This CDR3 spans 15 amino acids. In germline, CDR1 is SQVTM, CDR2 ANQGSEA. Trimming cost V 5 bases and J 3 bases; bases outside gene matches: 9. The CDR3 coding sequence is TGCAGCGTTTACCGGGACAGGGGTATGGACTATGGCTACACCTTC. It translates to CSVYRDRGMDYGYTF.

V gene TRBV7-3 combines with J gene TRBJ2-1, with a tentative D call TRBD1 (5 bases). Trimming cost V 1 base and J 8 bases, with 18 bases left between them. CDR1 is SGHTA and CDR2 is FQGTGA in the germline V gene. CDR3 length: 16 amino acids. The CDR3 sequence is CASSLMSPFRGDEQFF. DNA of the CDR3: TGTGCCAGCAGCTTAATGTCACCATTTAGGGGCGATGAGCAGTTCTTC.

The chain combines TRBV19 with TRBJ2-1; 9 bases match TRBD2. Germline values: CDR1 LNHDA, CDR2 SQIVND (reference sequence). The CDR3 sequence is 15 residues long. The ends lost 4 bases at V and 4 bases at J; junction bases unmatched: 5. The CDR3 is CASSSRTSAYNEQFF. The CDR3 DNA reads TGTGCCAGTAGTAGTCGGACTAGCGCGTACAATGAGCAGTTCTTC.

This chain uses TRBV11-2 with TRBJ1-5, with D uncertain. With 5 bases removed from V and 4 bases from J, the gap between germline ends came to 6 bases. CDR1 and CDR2 (germline): SGHAT, FQNNGV. This CDR3 region has 12 residues. The CDR3 is CASSLPNQPQHF. CDR3 coding DNA: TGTGCCAGCAGCCTCCCGAATCAGCCCCAGCATTTT.

V and J are TRBV6-5 and TRBJ1-3; D possibly corresponds to TRBD1 (5 bases). Germline V gene lookup returns CDR1 MNHEY and CDR2 SVGAGI. The CDR3 runs 15 residues. Trimming pared 6 bases from V and 0 bases from J, leaving 12 bases between. CDR3: CASSRQGASGNTIYF. DNA of the CDR3: TGTGCCAGCAGCCGGCAGGGCGCCTCTGGAAACACCATATATTTT.

Details on this clone: The junction does not match germline at one end; this may be a read error. The chain is built from TRBV6-6 and TRBJ2-4, with D tentatively TRBD2 (6 bases). The CDR3 spans 16 residues. Germline lookup yields CDR1 MNHNY and CDR2 SVGAGI (reference sequence). CDR3 in DNA: TGTGCCAGCAGCCTCGGGACGGAACTAGCCAAAAACAGTCAGTACTTC. This translates into CASSLGTELAKNSQYF.